The 9 T cell receptor beta chains in this list originate from one sample, sequenced in a study of blood T cells in healthy people across ages. PCR was performed a second time for roughly 7 to 11 cycles using a sample-barcoded 5' primer and a J-beta primer mix. Using its own MiXCR run on the 5' RACE reads, TCRdb lists one record per CDR3 protein. The data contain about 640,000 distinct CDR3 sequences, around two fifths of them singletons. Sequencing was done on a sample of blood. These receptors all come from an elderly man in good health.

This chain links TRBV3-1 with TRBJ2-3, with TRBD2 matching 10 bases. Trimming removed 0 bases from V and 3 bases from J; junction bases left unmatched: 6. This CDR3 is built from 17 residues. CDR1 and CDR2 from the germline V gene are LGHDT and YNNKEL (reference sequence). CDR3 sequence reads: CASSQDLSGGATDTQYF. CDR3 coding DNA: TGTGCCAGCAGCCAAGATCTGAGCGGGGGGGCAACAGATACGCAGTATTTT.

The V gene is TRBV6-1, the J gene TRBJ2-1; 9 bases agree with TRBD2. This CDR3 comprises 13 residues. Germline CDR1 and CDR2: MNHNS and SASEGT. Trimming took 6 bases from V and 9 from J; bases not matched to a gene: 6. The CDR3 loop reads CASRRGGDFEQFF. As DNA, the CDR3 is TGTGCCAGCAGGCGGGGGGGAGACTTTGAGCAGTTCTTC.

This clonotype occurred a few times. Here the CDR3 DNA reads TGTGCCAGCAGTTTAGTCATTCGAGGGGACGAGCAGTACTTC. Its protein is CASSLVIRGDEQYF. This chain links TRBV27 with TRBJ2-7; perhaps D is TRBD1 or TRBD2 (5 bases each). Germline CDR1 is MNHEY and CDR2 is SMNVEV (reference sequence). V lost 2 bases and J lost 5, with 13 bases in between. The CDR3 consists of 14 residues.

The rearrangement links TRBV12-3 or TRBV12-4 to TRBJ1-1, with D uncertain. The CDR3 has 13 amino acids. V lost 5 bases and J lost 4, with 11 bases in between. CDR3 residues: CASSIQTSTEAFF. CDR3 coding DNA: TGTGCCAGCAGTATACAGACGAGCACTGAAGCTTTCTTT.

This clonotype was counted between two and nine times. V usage is TRBV12-3 or TRBV12-4 and J usage is TRBJ2-5; possibly TRBD1 for D (6 bases). CDR3 length: 13 amino acids. V lost 5 bases, J lost 1 base, and 8 bases lay in between. The CDR3 sequence: CASSPQGQETQYF. CDR3 in DNA: TGTGCCAGCAGTCCACAGGGCCAAGAGACCCAGTACTTC.

This clonotype was detected only a few times. The V gene is TRBV27, the J gene TRBJ2-7; maybe TRBD2 (5 bases). Germline CDR1 MNHEY, CDR2 SMNVEV (reference sequence). The CDR3 is made up of 15 amino acids. Trimming removed 7 bases at V and 3 bases at J, with 19 bases between. In nucleotides, the CDR3 is TGTGCCAGCAAAACGTACGGTGAGGGCAACTACGAGCAGTACTTC. It codes for CASKTYGEGNYEQYF.

This clonotype has only a few counts. J is TRBJ1-4 and V is TRBV6-2 or TRBV6-3; D not resolved. The germline V gene encodes CDR1 MNHEY and CDR2 SVGEGT. The CDR3 spans 15 residues. V dropped 1 base and J dropped 5 bases, with 11 bases sitting between them. The CDR3, as DNA: TGTGCCAGCAGTTACTTCGGTCTCTTCAATGAAAAACTGTTTTTT. Translating it yields CASSYFGLFNEKLFF.

This clonotype has only a few counts. The rearrangement joins TRBV7-2 to TRBJ1-4, with D possibly being TRBD1 (5 bases). The CDR3 consists of 17 residues. Trimming left V 5 bases short and J 3 bases short, with 19 bases between. Per the germline V gene, CDR1 is SGHTA and CDR2 is FQGNSA. The DNA for the CDR3 is TGTGCCAGCAGCCCCAGACCAGGGAGAGGAGCTAATGAAAAACTGTTTTTT. Translation gives CASSPRPGRGANEKLFF.

The chain joins TRBV12-3 or TRBV12-4 to TRBJ2-1, with D possibly matching TRBD1 (6 bases). This CDR3 has 16 amino acids. Trimming left V 5 bases short and J 8 bases short, with 22 bases between. The CDR3 DNA follows: TGTGCCAGCAGTCTCATCGGGACATCTATCTTACATGAGCAGTTCTTC. Its translation: CASSLIGTSILHEQFF.